This T cell receptor (beta chain) was captured by sequencing in a study of blood T cell repertoires in COVID-19. Turning to the study itself: Spain, Italy and the United States supplied samples that represented acute and convalescent COVID-19. The analysed material was cDNA or gDNA that came from T cells, B-cell-depleted T cells, or PBMCs.

Per the study methods: Nucleated cell number was recorded as an estimate derived from reference gene primer amplification. Method: immunoSEQ multiplex PCR; TCRdb's copy keeps in-frame clones and lacks some. Clone size and the V and J calls come from that table; the DNA yielded D and trimming. The sample records fewer than 300,000 clones, 87% being singletons. This TCR was recovered from a woman aged 35 to 49 who had recovered from COVID-19. Sequencing used peripheral blood.

The CDR3 sequence is CASSLQGALTEAFF. The CDR3 DNA reads TGCGCCAGCAGCTTACAAGGGGCCTTGACTGAAGCTTTCTTT. V gene TRBV5-1 combines with J gene TRBJ1-1, with D perhaps matching TRBD1 (5 bases). The ends were cut back, 2 bases at V and 5 bases at J, with 13 bases in the middle. This CDR3 is built from 14 residues. The germline CDR1 and CDR2 sequences are SGHRS and YFSETQ.